One sample yielded the 25 T cell receptor beta chains listed below, sequenced in a study of cytomegalovirus exposure and HLA in healthy donors. The PCR had 60 Vbeta and 13 Jbeta primers. Generated by immunoSEQ multiplex PCR, the TCRdb table keeps only in-frame clones and is missing some. Counted here are under 130,000 clones, nearly 80% occurring once; the ten biggest clones make up 1.3%. What was sequenced was PBMCs. Every receptor here comes from a man between 25 and 39 years old in good health and CMV-seronegative.

The chain uses TRBV7-6 and TRBJ1-6, with 12 bases lining up with TRBD1. After removal of 5 bases from V and 7 bases from J, the junction contained 6 bases not matched to a gene. Germline lookup yields CDR1 SGHVS and CDR2 FNYEAQ. This CDR3 has 16 residues. The CDR3 nucleotides are TGTGCCAGCAGCCCGGGACAGGGGGCTGGGAATTCACCCCTCCACTTT. This encodes CASSPGQGAGNSPLHF.

The gene calls are TRBV5-1 and TRBJ1-1, with 8 bases fitting TRBD1. This CDR3 is built from 15 residues. Germline loops: CDR1 SGHRS, CDR2 YFSETQ. The V gene end was trimmed by 0 bases and the J gene end by 2 bases; junction bases not matched to a gene: 3. CDR3 in amino acids: CASSLDGQGNTEAFF. The CDR3 region has the DNA TGCGCCAGCAGCTTGGACGGACAGGGAAACACTGAAGCTTTCTTT.

The chain uses TRBV2 and TRBJ2-7; D ambiguous. Germline V gene data show CDR1 as SNHLY and CDR2 as FYNNEI. CDR3 length: 12 residues. The V end was cut by 4 bases, the J end by 4 bases, with 8 bases between. DNA for the CDR3: TGTGCCAGCAGTGGTTACATTTACGAGCAGTACTTC. This gives the protein CASSGYIYEQYF.

This sequence joins TRBV11-2 and TRBJ1-1, with D perhaps TRBD1 (5 bases). This CDR3 has 15 amino acids. V was trimmed by 6 bases and J by 1 base, leaving 15 bases between them. From germline, CDR1 is SGHAT and CDR2 FQNNGV. CDR3 residues: CASRYPGRGNTEAFF. In nucleotides, the CDR3 is TGTGCCAGCAGGTACCCGGGGAGGGGGAACACTGAAGCTTTCTTT.

A few counts support this clone. The CDR3 DNA is TGTGCCAGCAGCCCGACGGGACTCATGAACACCGGGGAGCTGTTTTTT. Translating it yields CASSPTGLMNTGELFF. V and J are TRBV11-2 and TRBJ2-2, with D possibly TRBD2 on 6 matching bases. Trimming stripped 5 bases from V and 1 base from J, with 14 bases between. This CDR3 has 16 amino acids. From germline, CDR1 is SGHAT and CDR2 FQNNGV.

The chain recombines TRBV10-3 with TRBJ2-7, with a tentative D call TRBD2 (6 bases). CDR1 is ENHRY, CDR2 SYGVKD, per germline. Trimming stripped 11 bases from V and 2 bases from J, with 19 bases between. The CDR3 length is 14 residues. CDR3 DNA: TGTGCCGCCGGAGGGGTTAGCGGCACCTACGAGCAGTACTTC. Its protein is CAAGGVSGTYEQYF.

The chain recombines TRBV18 with TRBJ1-1; D is perhaps TRBD1 (6 bases). This CDR3 is built from 17 residues. Trimming removed 3 bases at V and 4 bases at J, with 21 bases between. The germline V gene has CDR1 KGHSH and CDR2 LQKENI. The CDR3: CASSPSLGGVSSTEAFF. The CDR3 DNA follows: TGTGCCAGCTCACCCTCCTTAGGGGGGGTTTCGAGCACTGAAGCTTTCTTT.

The gene calls are TRBV27 and TRBJ2-4; TRBD2 might be the D (6 bases). Germline V lookup: CDR1 MNHEY, CDR2 SMNVEV (reference sequence). The CDR3 sequence is 15 residues long. V shed 3 bases and J shed 3 bases, with 12 bases lying between them. The CDR3 DNA reads TGTGCCAGCAGTTTCTTCGGGGGTTTCAAAAACATTCAGTACTTC. Its translation is CASSFFGGFKNIQYF.

The chain is built from TRBV19 and TRBJ1-2; D is uncertain. Trimming stripped 3 bases from V and 1 base from J, with 9 bases between. The germline CDR1 and CDR2 sequences are LNHDA and SQIVND (reference sequence). The CDR3 extends over 14 amino acids. The CDR3 region is CASSMSQYNYGYTF. CDR3 nucleotide sequence: TGTGCCAGTAGTATGTCACAATATAACTATGGCTACACCTTC.

This clone has more than one count but fewer than ten. This chain links TRBV9 with TRBJ1-2; tentatively, D is TRBD1 (6 bases). V was shortened by 0 bases and J by 3 bases, with 9 bases between the two germline ends. This CDR3 comprises 14 residues. Germline lookup yields CDR1 SGDLS and CDR2 YYNGEE. The CDR3 loop reads CASSVDRAHYGYTF. CDR3 in DNA: TGTGCCAGCAGCGTAGACAGGGCCCACTATGGCTACACCTTC. The full variable domain, its missing parts supplied by reference TRBV9 and TRBJ1-2, is DSGVTQTPKHLITATGQRVTLRCSPRSGDLSVYWYQQSLDQGLQFLIQYYNGEERAKGNILERFSAQQFPDLHSELNLSSLELGDSALYFCASSVDRAHYGYTFGSGTRLTVV.

V is TRBV4-2 and J is TRBJ2-5; 10 bases are shared with TRBD2. Trimming at V came to 1 base and at J to 5 bases, leaving 13 bases not matched to a gene. The CDR3 length is 18 residues. CDR1 is LGHNA and CDR2 is YNFKEQ in the germline V gene. The CDR3 is CASSQGSSGGARGETQYF. The CDR3 coding sequence is TGTGCCAGCAGCCAAGGTTCAAGCGGGGGGGCCCGGGGGGAGACCCAGTACTTC.

The chain employs TRBV4-1 and TRBJ2-2; 10 nucleotides agree with TRBD1. V was pared by 4 bases and J by 6 bases, with 11 bases of the junction left unmatched. The CDR3 runs to 17 residues. Germline-derived CDR1 and CDR2 are MGHRA and YSYEKL. The CDR3 region is CASSRGTGAFVAGELFF. The CDR3 DNA follows: TGCGCCAGCAGCCGCGGGACAGGGGCTTTTGTTGCCGGGGAGCTGTTTTTT.

This chain uses TRBV4-3 with TRBJ1-1; 7 nucleotides match TRBD1. Germline CDR1 reads LGHNA; CDR2 reads YSLEER. This CDR3 region has 17 residues. V was clipped by 1 base and J by 6 bases; unmatched bases: 14. CDR3: CASSQGRGYVAFPEAFF. CDR3 bases: TGCGCCAGCAGCCAAGGCAGGGGGTATGTCGCTTTCCCTGAAGCTTTCTTT.

This chain links TRBV2 with TRBJ2-7; 9 bases agree with TRBD1. J gave up 1 base and V 8 bases, and 9 bases lay outside the gene matches. Per the germline V gene, CDR1 is SNHLY and CDR2 is FYNNEI. This CDR3 region has 15 residues. Here the CDR3 DNA reads TGTGCCAGCCCAAGACCCGGACAGGGGTCCTACGAGCAGTACTTC. Translation: CASPRPGQGSYEQYF.

This chain joins TRBV5-5 and TRBJ2-7; tentative D call: TRBD2 (6 bases). V was pared by 4 bases and J by 0 bases, with 11 bases between. This CDR3 has 14 residues. Germline V gives CDR1 SGHKS, CDR2 YYEKEE (reference sequence). CDR3 amino acids: CASSPDGSSYEQYF. CDR3 bases: TGTGCCAGCAGCCCTGACGGGAGCTCCTACGAGCAGTACTTC.

This chain uses TRBV27 with TRBJ2-1; no clear D gene. Germline CDR1 is MNHEY and CDR2 is SMNVEV (reference sequence). The CDR3 has 14 amino acids. V dropped 7 bases and J dropped 5 bases, with 15 bases sitting between them. The CDR3 sequence: CASNLGRRNNEQFF. The CDR3 DNA reads TGTGCCAGCAATCTAGGTAGACGGAACAATGAGCAGTTCTTC.

J is TRBJ2-7 and V is TRBV29-1; 8 bases line up with TRBD2. The CDR3 extends over 15 amino acids. Unmatched junction bases numbered 16, after V lost 6 bases and J lost 6 bases. Per germline, CDR1 SQVTM and CDR2 ANQGSEA. CDR3: CSVAGRGGRRSEQYF. The CDR3 DNA is TGCAGCGTCGCAGGCCGGGGCGGGAGGAGGAGCGAGCAGTACTTC.

The chain couples TRBV5-1 to TRBJ2-2; D perhaps matches TRBD1 (5 bases). Germline CDR1 is SGHRS and CDR2 is YFSETQ. The CDR3 loop spans 15 amino acids. V was shortened by 0 bases and J by 9 bases, with 15 bases between the two germline ends. CDR3: CASSLGQTSSRELFF. The CDR3 DNA follows: TGCGCCAGCAGCTTGGGACAGACGTCAAGCCGGGAGCTGTTTTTT.

The chain joins TRBV5-4 to TRBJ2-7; TRBD1 agrees at 11 bases. This CDR3 region has 15 residues. Germline loops: CDR1 SGHNT, CDR2 YYREEE (reference sequence). Trimming at V came to 4 bases and at J to 3 bases, leaving 6 bases not matched to a gene. This CDR3 reads CASSDSGTGGYEQYF. The CDR3 bases are TGTGCCAGCAGCGACTCCGGGACAGGGGGCTACGAGCAGTACTTC.

V is TRBV30 and J is TRBJ1-5; TRBD1 matches 9 bases. CDR1 is GTSNPN and CDR2 is SVGIG in the germline V gene (reference sequence). Unmatched junction bases numbered 3, after V lost 3 bases and J lost 6 bases. The CDR3 has 13 residues. The CDR3 sequence: CAWRGQGSQPQHF. CDR3 bases: TGTGCCTGGAGGGGACAGGGTAGTCAGCCCCAGCATTTT.

This clone was seen a handful of times. The chain has TRBV29-1 and TRBJ2-7, with 7 bases that match TRBD1. The junction had 7 bases not matched to a gene; V was cut back by 7 bases and J by 4 bases. Looked up from germline, CDR1 is SQVTM and CDR2 is ANQGSEA. CDR3 length: 12 amino acids. The CDR3 reads CSGETQGYEQYF. The CDR3 nucleotides read TGCAGCGGGGAGACACAGGGGTACGAGCAGTACTTC.

This chain joins TRBV10-1 and TRBJ1-1, with 7 bases identical to TRBD1. The CDR3 is 14 amino acids. The V and J ends lost 5 bases and 8 bases, in that order; junction bases with no gene match: 11. Germline-derived CDR1 and CDR2 are WNHNN and SYGVQD (reference sequence). The chain's CDR3 is CASSPDRARAEAFF. The DNA of the CDR3 is TGCGCCAGCAGTCCTGACAGGGCTAGGGCGGAAGCTTTCTTT.

In the case of this clone: Other DNA variants within this sample encode the same CDR3. The chain uses TRBV7-9 and TRBJ1-3; D not certain. V was shortened by 5 bases and J by 0 bases, with 8 bases between the two germline ends. Germline V gives CDR1 SEHNR, CDR2 FQNEAQ (reference sequence). The CDR3 totals 14 residues. The CDR3, as DNA: TGTGCCAGCAGCCTACGAGGCTCTGGAAACACCATATATTTT. Amino acids: CASSLRGSGNTIYF.

This clone was picked up a small number of times. V gene TRBV6-6 combines with J gene TRBJ2-5; D is undetermined. The V gene's germline CDR1 is MNHNY and CDR2 SVGAGI (reference sequence). Trimming took off 6 bases at V and 5 bases at J, with 10 bases between the two ends. The CDR3 is 12 residues long. For the CDR3, the DNA is TGTGCCAGCAGCTACCCTCGGGAGACCCAGTACTTC. Translated, it gives CASSYPRETQYF.

The chain couples TRBV27 to TRBJ2-3; D possibly corresponds to TRBD2 (5 bases). The CDR3 consists of 14 residues. The germline V gene has CDR1 MNHEY and CDR2 SMNVEV (reference sequence). With 5 bases removed from V and 1 base from J, the gap between germline ends came to 10 bases. DNA of the CDR3: TGTGCCAGCAGTCCGGAGGATCGCACAGATACGCAGTATTTT. It encodes CASSPEDRTDTQYF.